The sequence of this TCR beta chain was determined in a study of blood T cells in healthy people across ages (dated by TCRdb to 2013 to 2016). Study-level background: In model experiments, roughly one uniquely barcoded TCR beta cDNA molecule per two T cells was captured by template switching. To track age-related changes in TCR beta repertoire diversity, the study relied on deep sequencing normalized with unique cDNA molecular identifiers. The donors were split into four age groups: young (average around 15 years), middle-aged (39), aged (more than 55) and long-lived (about 82). To avoid experimental bias, donors of different ages were distributed randomly across sequencing lanes. Two additional independent replicas of 1 million unique cDNA reads from the same blood draw were analyzed for two donors (one aged 18 to 30 and one aged 80 or older). Results the study describes overall, beyond this receptor: Compared with the aged group, more naive CD4+ T cells, fewer expanded clones and increased TCR diversity were shown by the long-lived group, suggesting age selection. As age increased, observed TCR beta diversity per million T cells dropped in a roughly linear way, and a significant reduction was already evident by age 40. The percentage of naive T cells measured by flow cytometry correlated strongly with observed TCR beta diversity. Because profiling used bulk unsorted PBMCs, naive and antigen-experienced compartments could not be compared conclusively. The CMV infection status of donors was not known, potentially confounding age-related changes in expanded clonotypes. Estimates of total diversity from one million sequenced T cells were regarded as lower bounds and underestimates.

A few counts support this clonotype. No cognate antigen has been identified for it. Base qualities are not provided; no much larger clone lies one nucleotide away. Systemically healthy Caucasian individuals from Russia, 39 in total and aged about 6 to 100 years, were included as donors. Each donor gave about 10 milliliters of peripheral blood, drawn into EDTA-treated Vacutainer tubes. Ficoll-Paque density-gradient centrifugation was used to isolate PBMCs, with at least 7 million per sample. Total RNA was extracted from PBMCs with Trizol reagent, with at least 6 micrograms obtained per sample. For every donor, an aliquot of PBMCs went through flow cytometry to measure the percentages of naive CD45RAhigh/CD27high T cells. Cut back by 9 bases and 7 bases, the V and J ends lie 19 bases apart. The CDR3 measures 13 amino acids from cysteine to phenylalanine. The sequence is cut down to CDR3 DNA, 39 bases in frame from base 1. CDR1 and CDR2 are read off the germline V gene (reference sequence) as SEHNR and FQNEAQ.

Library preparation employed 5' RACE. The sequencing machine was an Illumina HiSeq 2500. A second PCR of roughly 7 to 11 cycles was performed with a sample-barcoded 5' primer and a J-beta primer mix. A template-switch 5' adaptor carrying 12 random nucleotides introduced a unique molecular identifier onto each TCR beta cDNA molecule. Each sample yielded at least 3 million CDR3-containing paired-end reads. First-strand cDNA synthesis was performed from all RNA using the Mint cDNA synthesis kit, with priming by a TRBC-specific oligonucleotide. After uracil-DNA glycosylase treatment, a first 18-cycle PCR used universal primers M1SS and BC2_uni_R on all cDNA. Per the source publication's procedure: Normalization of each sample was performed by random selection of 1 million high-quality reads, each carrying a distinct molecular identifier. Reads sharing molecular identifiers were discarded rather than binned into consensus sequences. MiTCR, run with a Q25 quality threshold and the strictest error-elimination algorithm, handled CDR3 identification, clonotype clustering and error correction. Lower-bound total TCR beta diversity was estimated with a nonparametric unseen species model using Euler transformation. TCRdb itself trimmed the public reads at Q25 with fastp, ran MiXCR and retained productive beta chains. A single entry per CDR3 protein holds the most common genes and DNA from its merged rows. The V and J calls shown here were made by TCRdb, not taken from the authors' results. A total of about 640,000 distinct CDR3 sequences appear in this sample, under 30% of them only once. The top ten clones comprise approximately 14% of the sample.

The origin of this receptor is an elderly woman in good health. The chain couples TRBV7-9 to TRBJ2-7; the D gene identity is not certain. The sample was blood. The CDR3: CASGTSVNNEQYF. The DNA sequence is TGTGCCAGTGGCACCTCGGTAAACAATGAGCAGTACTTC.